These 22 T cell receptor beta chains share one sample of origin, sequenced in a study of shared clonotypes between healthy human individuals. TCRdb's table, derived via immunoSEQ multiplex PCR, lists solely in-frame clones and lacks some. The sample includes more than 500,000 clones, 95% to 96% of them seen just once. The source material was naive CD4+ T cells sorted from blood. Subset indicated: CD45RA+ positively selected. These receptors came from a woman aged 25 to 39 in good health.

The chain carries TRBV10-3 and TRBJ2-6; 10 bases agree with TRBD1. The V and J ends lost 4 bases and 2 bases, in that order; junction bases with no gene match: 5. The CDR3 is 17 amino acids. Germline V gene sequence: CDR1 ENHRY, CDR2 SYGVKD. As DNA, the CDR3 is TGTGCCATCAGTGGCCGGGACAGGGGTGCTGGGGCCAACGTCCTGACTTTC. This encodes CAISGRDRGAGANVLTF.

The chain employs TRBV19 and TRBJ2-2; D remains ambiguous. The CDR3 spans 13 residues. With 7 bases removed from V and 1 base from J, the gap between germline ends came to 7 bases. Germline V lookup: CDR1 LNHDA, CDR2 SQIVND (reference sequence). CDR3 residues: CASNRVNTGELFF. CDR3 DNA: TGTGCCAGTAATCGGGTGAACACCGGGGAGCTGTTTTTT.

V usage is TRBV5-1 and J usage is TRBJ2-7; TRBD1 might be the D (6 bases). V was cut by 3 bases and J by 3 bases, with 16 bases left in between. The CDR3 has 15 amino acids. Germline V CDR1 and CDR2: SGHRS, YFSETQ. The CDR3 DNA is TGCGCCAGCAGCTGGGGGCCCAGGGGCGACTACGAGCAGTACTTC. This sequence encodes CASSWGPRGDYEQYF.

This chain uses TRBV6-1 with TRBJ1-1; tentatively, D is TRBD1 (5 bases). CDR1 and CDR2 (germline): MNHNS, SASEGT. The ends were cut back, 4 bases at V and 0 bases at J, with 6 bases in the middle. The CDR3 is 13 amino acids. The CDR3 coding sequence is TGTGCCAGCAGTGGGACAATGAACACTGAAGCTTTCTTT. Amino acids: CASSGTMNTEAFF.

This chain joins TRBV9 and TRBJ1-2; TRBD1 matches at 8 bases. From germline, CDR1 is SGDLS and CDR2 YYNGEE. The CDR3 is 17 residues long. Trimming at V came to 4 bases and at J to 0 bases, leaving 11 bases not matched to a gene. CDR3 in DNA: TGTGCCAGCAGCCCGAGCCCGCCAGGGGGCCCTAACTATGGCTACACCTTC. This codes for CASSPSPPGGPNYGYTF.

V and J are TRBV5-1 and TRBJ2-7, with 12 bases that match TRBD2. The CDR3 consists of 16 residues. Germline V gene data show CDR1 as SGHRS and CDR2 as YFSETQ. The V segment lost 3 bases and the J segment 0 bases; nucleotides outside the gene matches: 4. In DNA form, the CDR3 reads TGCGCCAGCAGCTGGACTAGCGGGGTAAGCTCCTACGAGCAGTACTTC. Translation gives CASSWTSGVSSYEQYF.

The V call is TRBV29-1, the J call TRBJ2-7, with TRBD2 matching 15 bases. V shed 5 bases, J shed 4 bases, and the junction held 3 bases outside the gene matches. Germline lookup yields CDR1 SQVTM and CDR2 ANQGSEA. The CDR3 consists of 14 residues. CDR3 DNA sequence: TGCAGCGTTCCGGGGACTAGCGGGAGGTACGAGCAGTACTTC. This codes for CSVPGTSGRYEQYF.

The chain links TRBV5-1 to TRBJ1-1; TRBD1 agrees at 8 bases. Germline lookup yields CDR1 SGHRS and CDR2 YFSETQ. V was clipped by 0 bases and J by 0 bases; unmatched bases: 4. The CDR3 extends over 16 amino acids. CDR3 in amino acids: CASSLVRTGLNTEAFF. The CDR3 nucleotides read TGCGCCAGCAGCTTGGTTCGGACAGGGTTGAACACTGAAGCTTTCTTT. The whole variable domain, filled in from reference TRBV5-1 and TRBJ1-1, reads KAGVTQTPRYLIKTRGQQVTLSCSPISGHRSVSWYQQTPGQGLQFLFEYFSETQRNKGNFPGRFSGRQFSNSRSEMNVSTLELGDSALYLCASSLVRTGLNTEAFFGQGTRLTVV.

The V gene is TRBV7-6, the J gene TRBJ2-7; no firm D call. V was trimmed by 0 bases and J by 4 bases, leaving 13 bases between them. The CDR3 is 15 amino acids. Germline V CDR1 and CDR2: SGHVS, FNYEAQ. The CDR3 protein is CASSLASSDGYEQYF. The CDR3 DNA reads as TGTGCCAGCAGCTTAGCCAGTTCGGACGGATACGAGCAGTACTTC.

This clone is a singleton in its sample. This rearrangement joins TRBV5-1 to TRBJ2-1; 9 nucleotides line up with TRBD2. Per germline, CDR1 SGHRS and CDR2 YFSETQ. CDR3 length: 15 residues. With 3 bases clipped from V and 8 bases from J, the junction kept 9 bases outside the gene matches. The CDR3 reads CASSSLGAGGDEQFF. Here the CDR3 DNA reads TGCGCCAGCAGCTCCCTAGGGGCGGGAGGGGATGAGCAGTTCTTC.

The chain is built from TRBV7-9 and TRBJ2-7; TRBD1 matches 9 bases. Germline V CDR1 and CDR2: SEHNR, FQNEAQ (reference sequence). This CDR3 region has 19 residues. The V segment lost 3 bases and the J segment 3 bases; nucleotides outside the gene matches: 18. The CDR3 protein is CASSFTGGEAGRTYYEQYF. In DNA, the CDR3 is TGTGCCAGCAGCTTCACAGGGGGCGAAGCGGGCAGGACGTACTACGAGCAGTACTTC. Using reference TRBV7-9 and TRBJ2-7 for the parts outside the CDR3, the full variable domain is DTGVSQNPRHKITKRGQNVTFRCDPISEHNRLYWYRQTLGQGPEFLTYFQNEAQLEKSRLLSDRFSAERPKGSFSTLEIQRTEQGDSAMYLCASSFTGGEAGRTYYEQYFGPGTRLTVT.

The V call is TRBV6-4, the J call TRBJ1-2; D gene ambiguous. The V gene's germline CDR1 is MRHNA and CDR2 SNTAGT. The CDR3 has 15 residues. V gave up 3 bases and J gave up 2 bases, with 13 bases separating them. CDR3 nucleotide sequence: TGTGCCAGCAGTGAAGAAGCAAACTTAAACTATGGCTACACCTTC. Translation: CASSEEANLNYGYTF.

This chain joins TRBV7-9 and TRBJ1-1; D remains unclear. Germline values: CDR1 SEHNR, CDR2 FQNEAQ (reference sequence). V was clipped by 5 bases and J by 5 bases, with 9 bases between them. The CDR3 is 12 amino acids. The CDR3 DNA is TGTGCCAGCAGCCAGGCGGGGACTGAAGCTTTCTTT. Its translation is CASSQAGTEAFF.

The J gene is TRBJ2-7, the V gene TRBV5-1; D gene unclear. CDR1 is SGHRS and CDR2 is YFSETQ in the germline V gene. The V and J ends lost 0 bases and 0 bases respectively, with 7 bases between them. The CDR3 consists of 14 residues. The CDR3 region is CASSLVADSYEQYF. The CDR3 region has the DNA TGCGCCAGCAGCTTGGTCGCAGACTCCTACGAGCAGTACTTC.

This sequence joins TRBV5-1 and TRBJ2-3; D might be TRBD1 (6 bases). Germline-derived CDR1 and CDR2 are SGHRS and YFSETQ. The CDR3 contains 15 residues. The V gene lost 7 bases and the J gene lost 4 bases, with 19 bases spanning the gap. CDR3 loop: CASARSGHDPDTQYF. CDR3 bases: TGCGCCAGCGCTCGGTCGGGACATGATCCAGATACGCAGTATTTT.

The V and J genes are TRBV4-1 and TRBJ2-5; 7 nucleotides line up with TRBD1. In germline, CDR1 is MGHRA, CDR2 YSYEKL. The CDR3 loop spans 13 amino acids. Unmatched junction bases numbered 3, after V lost 4 bases and J lost 4 bases. This CDR3 is CASSRNRGETQYF. DNA for the CDR3: TGCGCCAGCAGCCGGAACAGGGGAGAGACCCAGTACTTC.

This clone occurred once. This chain uses TRBV10-3 with TRBJ1-1, with 9 bases matching TRBD1. CDR3 length: 15 residues. CDR1 is ENHRY and CDR2 is SYGVKD in the germline V gene. V lost 10 bases to trimming and J lost 2 bases; unmatched junction nucleotides: 11. Here the CDR3 reads CATRRQGDPNTEAFF. In DNA, the CDR3 is TGTGCCACCCGAAGACAGGGGGATCCCAACACTGAAGCTTTCTTT.

The chain is built from TRBV5-1 and TRBJ2-2, with TRBD2 identical over 7 bases. V was pared by 2 bases and J by 1 base, with 5 bases of the junction left unmatched. The CDR3 is made up of 16 amino acids. CDR1 SGHRS and CDR2 YFSETQ come from the germline V gene. This CDR3 reads CASSFLAELNTGELFF. CDR3 coding DNA: TGCGCCAGCAGCTTCCTAGCGGAACTGAACACCGGGGAGCTGTTTTTT.

The J gene is TRBJ2-1, the V gene TRBV4-1, with D possibly TRBD2 on 5 matching bases. V lost 3 bases, J lost 5 bases, and 20 bases lay in between. The CDR3 consists of 17 residues. Germline V gene data show CDR1 as MGHRA and CDR2 as YSYEKL. The CDR3 coding sequence is TGCGCCAGCAGCCAGCCCTCACGTCTAGCTCCGAACAATGAGCAGTTCTTC. Its protein is CASSQPSRLAPNNEQFF.

V is TRBV2 and J is TRBJ1-5; 10 nucleotides line up with TRBD1. Germline trimming cut 4 bases from V and 4 bases from J; bases unmatched to any gene: 4. Germline V gene data show CDR1 as SNHLY and CDR2 as FYNNEI. This CDR3 contains 15 residues. DNA of the CDR3: TGTGCCAGCAGTGGGAAGGACAGGGGGAATCAGCCCCAGCATTTT. This codes for CASSGKDRGNQPQHF.

The chain joins TRBV4-1 to TRBJ1-1; D call uncertain. Trimming took off 0 bases at V and 0 bases at J, with 11 bases between the two ends. In germline, CDR1 is MGHRA, CDR2 YSYEKL. The CDR3 sequence is 16 residues long. The CDR3, as DNA: TGCGCCAGCAGCCAAGAATTCGCGCCGTTGAACACTGAAGCTTTCTTT. It codes for CASSQEFAPLNTEAFF.

This clone occurred once. This sequence joins TRBV4-1 and TRBJ2-7, with 11 nucleotides matching TRBD2. This CDR3 contains 15 residues. Germline-derived CDR1 and CDR2 are MGHRA and YSYEKL. The trim removed 4 bases at V and 2 bases at J, leaving 4 bases unmatched. The CDR3 DNA reads as TGCGCCAGCAGCCCGGGGACTAGCGGCCCCTACGAGCAGTACTTC. It is translated as CASSPGTSGPYEQYF.